These 24 T cell receptor beta chains came from one sample sequenced in a study of beta chain features in type 1 diabetes. As every portion of the isolated RNA was reverse transcribed, the sequencing read expressed TCRB transcripts. Measured with immunoSEQ multiplex PCR; TCRdb has only the in-frame clones, and not every one. Of roughly 140,000 clones listed, nearly 50% are singletons. Input material: Tregs from blood. Receptors were obtained from a man between 18 and 29 years old in good health.

This clone was counted between two and nine times. The gene calls are TRBV5-6 and TRBJ1-4; weak D call: TRBD1 (6 bases). Germline assignment: CDR1 SGHDT and CDR2 YYEEEE. V was cut by 3 bases and J by 8 bases, with 17 bases left in between. The CDR3 contains 15 residues. The CDR3 region is CASSYPAGEGEKLFF. DNA for the CDR3: TGTGCCAGCAGCTACCCGGCAGGGGAGGGGGAAAAACTGTTTTTT.

This clone showed up just a few times. The V and J genes are TRBV13 and TRBJ2-3; 9 bases are shared with TRBD2. The CDR3 extends over 19 amino acids. Germline loops: CDR1 PRHDT, CDR2 FYEKMQ (reference sequence). V was pared by 0 bases and J by 1 base, with 11 bases of the junction left unmatched. Written as DNA, the CDR3 is TGTGCCAGCAGCTTAGGGAGAATGGGACTAGCTCAGCGCACAGATACGCAGTATTTT. Translation gives CASSLGRMGLAQRTDTQYF.

This clone was observed a handful of times. The chain joins TRBV7-2 to TRBJ2-2; 9 bases agree with TRBD2. The germline CDR1 and CDR2 sequences are SGHTA and FQGNSA. The CDR3 loop spans 15 amino acids. V lost 8 bases to trimming and J lost 4 bases; unmatched junction nucleotides: 8. As DNA, the CDR3 is TGTGCCAGCCTTAGTATAGCGGGAGTCACCGGGGAGCTGTTTTTT. It specifies CASLSIAGVTGELFF.

The chain employs TRBV5-1 and TRBJ2-1; TRBD2 aligns across 9 bases. J was trimmed by 4 bases and V by 4 bases; bases with no gene match: 6. CDR1 and CDR2 from the germline V gene are SGHRS and YFSETQ. The CDR3 sequence is 15 residues long. CDR3 DNA: TGCGCCAGCAGCAGGAGACTAGCGGATTACAATGAGCAGTTCTTC. Its protein is CASSRRLADYNEQFF.

The sample holds a few counts of this clone. The chain carries TRBV20-1 and TRBJ2-7; a weak D match, TRBD2 (6 bases). Germline loops: CDR1 DFQATT, CDR2 SNEGSKA (reference sequence). The length of the CDR3 is 11 residues. V lost 5 bases and J 3 bases, leaving 8 bases between the germline ends. CDR3 protein: CSAQTSYEQYF. CDR3 coding DNA: TGCAGTGCTCAGACTAGCTACGAGCAGTACTTC.

The chain carries TRBV28 and TRBJ2-2; D is unresolved. Trimming left V 8 bases short and J 1 base short, with 14 bases between. Germline V lookup: CDR1 MDHEN, CDR2 SYDVKM. This CDR3 has 15 residues. Here the CDR3 reads CASSLSPGNTGELFF. In nucleotides, the CDR3 is TGTGCCAGCTCCTTAAGCCCAGGGAACACCGGGGAGCTGTTTTTT.

This clone has just a few counts. The rearrangement joins TRBV10-3 to TRBJ2-5; no definite D call. Germline V gene data show CDR1 as ENHRY and CDR2 as SYGVKD. Trimming left V 3 bases short and J 3 bases short, with 5 bases between. This CDR3 region has 12 residues. The CDR3 nucleotides read TGTGCCATCAGTGATATTAAAGAGACCCAGTACTTC. It yields the protein CAISDIKETQYF.

This rearrangement joins TRBV18 to TRBJ2-3; tentative D call: TRBD2 (5 bases). V was cut by 2 bases and J by 0 bases, with 18 bases left in between. The CDR3 is 18 amino acids. The germline V gene encodes CDR1 KGHSH and CDR2 LQKENI. CDR3 nucleotide sequence: TGTGCCAGCTCACCAGAGAATCGAGGGTTTGGCAGCACAGATACGCAGTATTTT. Amino acid sequence: CASSPENRGFGSTDTQYF.

This clone has only a few counts. V and J are TRBV27 and TRBJ1-2; D is unresolved. In germline, CDR1 is MNHEY, CDR2 SMNVEV (reference sequence). CDR3 length equals 13 residues. Trimming left V 9 bases short and J 4 bases short, with 15 bases between. The CDR3 region has the DNA TGTGCCAGTCGCTCGGCCGGACTCTATGGCTACACCTTC. This translates into CASRSAGLYGYTF.

The V gene is TRBV10-3, the J gene TRBJ2-5, with 13 bases fitting TRBD2. Losses at the gene ends were 9 bases for V and 5 bases for J; bases not matched to a gene: 9. Germline V gives CDR1 ENHRY, CDR2 SYGVKD. This CDR3 comprises 15 residues. The CDR3 here is CAIGLAGESAETQYF. CDR3 nucleotide sequence: TGTGCCATTGGACTAGCGGGAGAGTCAGCTGAGACCCAGTACTTC.

The CDR3 spells CASSLEGQGYEQYF. In nucleotides, the CDR3 is TGTGCCAGCAGCTTGGAGGGGCAGGGCTACGAGCAGTACTTC. The chain links TRBV5-5 to TRBJ2-7, with D possibly being TRBD1 (5 bases). The germline CDR1 and CDR2 sequences are SGHKS and YYEKEE (reference sequence). Trimming took 0 bases from V and 3 from J, leaving 10 bases between them. The CDR3 contains 14 residues.

The chain links TRBV11-2 to TRBJ1-3, with no clear D. Deletions cut 2 bases from V and 6 bases from J, with 2 bases between. This CDR3 spans 11 amino acids. Per the germline V gene, CDR1 is SGHAT and CDR2 is FQNNGV. CDR3 DNA: TGTGCCAGCAGCTTACTAAACACCATATATTTT. Translated: CASSLLNTIYF.

V and J are TRBV18 and TRBJ1-2, with 10 positions matching TRBD1. Germline V lookup: CDR1 KGHSH, CDR2 LQKENI. J was trimmed by 5 bases and V by 4 bases; bases with no gene match: 4. The CDR3 consists of 14 residues. CDR3 residues: CASSLGTGAYGYTF. The DNA for the CDR3 is TGTGCCAGCTCACTGGGGACAGGGGCGTATGGCTACACCTTC. The complete variable domain, with remaining parts taken from reference TRBV18 and TRBJ1-2, reads NAGVMQNPRHLVRRRGQEARLRCSPMKGHSHVYWYRQLPEEGLKFMVYLQKENIIDESGMPKERFSAEFPKEGPSILRIQQVVRGDSAAYFCASSLGTGAYGYTFGSGTRLTVV.

This clone was recorded a few times. The chain uses TRBV10-3 and TRBJ2-7; TRBD2 agrees at 9 bases. CDR1 and CDR2 (germline): ENHRY, SYGVKD. V was clipped by 1 base and J by 0 bases; unmatched bases: 7. CDR3 length: 17 amino acids. The CDR3 reads CAISEWASGTSSYEQYF. In DNA form, the CDR3 reads TGTGCCATCAGTGAGTGGGCTAGCGGGACGAGCTCCTACGAGCAGTACTTC.

The rearrangement joins TRBV7-9 to TRBJ2-1; 8 nucleotides agree with TRBD2. The CDR3 is made up of 16 amino acids. V lost 5 bases and J lost 0; bases outside the gene matches: 6. Germline CDR1 and CDR2: SEHNR and FQNEAQ (reference sequence). CDR3 protein: CASSTYSGSSYNEQFF. The CDR3 region has the DNA TGTGCCAGCAGCACATACAGCGGGAGCTCCTACAATGAGCAGTTCTTC.

V gene TRBV18 combines with J gene TRBJ2-2; possible D gene TRBD2, 5 bases. The V gene lost 6 bases and the J gene lost 6 bases, with 8 bases spanning the gap. This CDR3 has 12 amino acids. The germline V gene encodes CDR1 KGHSH and CDR2 LQKENI. This CDR3 reads CASSTSSGELFF. CDR3 coding DNA: TGTGCCAGCTCTACTAGTTCCGGGGAGCTGTTTTTT.

The chain combines TRBV6-4 with TRBJ2-1; 7 nucleotides agree with TRBD1. Trimming took 5 bases from V and 6 from J; bases not matched to a gene: 10. There are 15 residues in the CDR3. Germline-derived CDR1 and CDR2 are MRHNA and SNTAGT. CDR3 region: CASSLQGRPGNEQFF. Written as DNA, the CDR3 is TGTGCCAGCAGTTTACAGGGGCGACCCGGCAATGAGCAGTTCTTC.

The chain has TRBV7-2 and TRBJ2-3, with D possibly matching TRBD1 (6 bases). Germline loops: CDR1 SGHTA, CDR2 FQGNSA. CDR3 length equals 16 residues. With 4 bases removed from V and 3 bases from J, the gap between germline ends came to 17 bases. The CDR3, as DNA: TGTGCCAGCAGCTCTAGCACAGGGCGAGGGACAGATACGCAGTATTTT. It translates to CASSSSTGRGTDTQYF.

Concerning this clone itself: Additional DNA sequences in this sample encode the identical CDR3. The V gene is TRBV14, the J gene TRBJ1-2, with TRBD1 matching over 7 bases. The junction had 5 bases not matched to a gene; V was cut back by 4 bases and J by 6 bases. Germline V gene sequence: CDR1 SGHDN, CDR2 FVKESK. CDR3 size: 13 residues. CDR3 DNA: TGTGCCAGCAGCCCTCGGACAGGCGATGGCTACACCTTC. Amino acid sequence: CASSPRTGDGYTF.

This clone appeared a few times. The rearrangement joins TRBV11-2 to TRBJ2-1; D may be TRBD2 (6 bases). Germline CDR1 SGHAT, CDR2 FQNNGV. V lost 1 base and J 2 bases, leaving 12 bases between the germline ends. The CDR3 length is 16 residues. The CDR3 coding sequence is TGTGCCAGCAGCTTAGCCGGGAGAGGCGCCTACAATGAGCAGTTCTTC. Protein product: CASSLAGRGAYNEQFF.

The rearrangement uses TRBV28 and TRBJ2-5; D not resolved. The CDR3 runs 12 residues. V was trimmed by 6 bases and J by 0 bases, leaving 5 bases between them. Germline V gene lookup returns CDR1 MDHEN and CDR2 SYDVKM. The CDR3 DNA reads as TGTGCCAGCAGGACAAACCAAGAGACCCAGTACTTC. Translating it yields CASRTNQETQYF.

V and J are TRBV28 and TRBJ2-5, with D possibly being TRBD2 (6 bases). The DNA end favors TRBJ2-7, so the J call may be wrong. This CDR3 spans 14 amino acids. CDR1 is MDHEN, CDR2 SYDVKM, per germline. CDR3 sequence reads: CASRGPGGFYEQYF. The CDR3 region has the DNA TGTGCCAGCAGGGGACCCGGGGGATTCTACGAGCAGTACTTC.

This clone was observed a handful of times. The chain links TRBV7-2 to TRBJ2-7, with D tentatively TRBD2 (5 bases). V shed 2 bases and J shed 5 bases, with 7 bases lying between them. The CDR3 runs to 12 residues. The germline gives CDR1 SGHTA, CDR2 FQGNSA. CDR3 nucleotide sequence: TGTGCCAGCAGCTTAACGGGGAACGAGCAGTACTTC. Translating it yields CASSLTGNEQYF.

The chain's CDR3 is CASSGSGTGYTGELFF. CDR3 DNA: TGTGCCAGCAGCGGATCCGGGACAGGGTACACCGGGGAGCTGTTTTTT. The chain uses TRBV5-4 and TRBJ2-2, with 9 bases fitting TRBD1. After removal of 4 bases from V and 3 bases from J, the junction contained 7 bases not matched to a gene. The CDR3 is made up of 16 amino acids. CDR1 SGHNT and CDR2 YYREEE come from the germline V gene (reference sequence).